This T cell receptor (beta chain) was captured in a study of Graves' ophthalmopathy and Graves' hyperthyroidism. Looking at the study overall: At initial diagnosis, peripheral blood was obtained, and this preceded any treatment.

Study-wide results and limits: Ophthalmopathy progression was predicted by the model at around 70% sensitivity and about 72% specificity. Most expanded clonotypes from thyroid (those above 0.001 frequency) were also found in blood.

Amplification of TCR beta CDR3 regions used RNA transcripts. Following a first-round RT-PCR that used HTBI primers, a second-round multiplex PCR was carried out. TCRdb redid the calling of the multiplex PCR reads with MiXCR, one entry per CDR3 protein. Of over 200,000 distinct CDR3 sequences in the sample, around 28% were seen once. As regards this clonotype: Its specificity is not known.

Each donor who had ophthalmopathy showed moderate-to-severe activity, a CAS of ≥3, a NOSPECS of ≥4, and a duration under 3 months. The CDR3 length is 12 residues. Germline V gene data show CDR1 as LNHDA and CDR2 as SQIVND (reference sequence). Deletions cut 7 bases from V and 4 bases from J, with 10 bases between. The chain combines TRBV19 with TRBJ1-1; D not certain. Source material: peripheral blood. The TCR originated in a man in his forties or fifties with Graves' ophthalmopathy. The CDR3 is CASNDRRTEAFF. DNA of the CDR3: TGTGCCAGTAACGATCGTCGCACTGAAGCTTTCTTT.